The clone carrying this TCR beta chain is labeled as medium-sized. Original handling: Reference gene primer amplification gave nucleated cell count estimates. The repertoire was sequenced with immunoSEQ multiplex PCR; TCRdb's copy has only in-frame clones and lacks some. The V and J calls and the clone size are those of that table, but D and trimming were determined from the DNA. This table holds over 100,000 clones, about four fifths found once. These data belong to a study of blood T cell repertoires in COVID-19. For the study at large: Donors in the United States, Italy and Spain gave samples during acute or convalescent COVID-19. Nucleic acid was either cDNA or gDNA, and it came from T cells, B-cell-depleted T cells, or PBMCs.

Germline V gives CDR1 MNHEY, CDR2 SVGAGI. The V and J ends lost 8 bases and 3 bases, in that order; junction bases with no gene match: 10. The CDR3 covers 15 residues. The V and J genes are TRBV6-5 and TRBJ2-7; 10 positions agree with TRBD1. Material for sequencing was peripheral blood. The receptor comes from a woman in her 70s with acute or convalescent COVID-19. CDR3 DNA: TGTGCCAGCGAACCGGATAGGACAGGGGGCTACGAGCAGTACTTC. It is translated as CASEPDRTGGYEQYF.